This T cell receptor beta chain was captured in a study of blood T cell repertoires in COVID-19. Study as a whole: The analysed material was cDNA or gDNA that came from T cells, B-cell-depleted T cells, or PBMCs.

Original handling: By means of reference gene primer amplification, nucleated cell counts were estimated. The method was immunoSEQ multiplex PCR; TCRdb's version includes in-frame clones alone and lacks a portion of them. D and trimming come from the DNA, and the V and J calls and clone size come from that table. The table records around 270,000 clones, around 89% of them present only once. Trimming took 5 bases from V and 6 from J, leaving 13 bases between them. This CDR3 is built from 13 residues. From germline, CDR1 is SNHLY and CDR2 FYNNEI. The origin of this receptor is a man in his forties or fifties with acute or convalescent COVID-19. V and J are TRBV2 and TRBJ1-2; TRBD1 might be the D (5 bases). Material: peripheral blood. CDR3 bases: TGTGCCAGCAGTTCCGGGACTTATGATGGCTACACCTTC. The encoded protein is CASSSGTYDGYTF.